This T cell receptor (beta chain) derives from a study of regulatory T cells in long-lasting Graves disease. Time point here: newly diagnosed GD, antithyroid drugs for less than 3 months. RNA extracted from PBMCs served as the sequencing template. Library construction for TCR beta used iRepertoire HTBI primers and Arm-PCR of CDR3 regions. TCRdb ran MiXCR on the multiplex PCR reads and lists one entry per CDR3 protein. The sample yields some 500,000 distinct CDR3 sequences, roughly 13% seen once. Germline V gene sequence: CDR1 DFQATT, CDR2 SNEGSKA (reference sequence). The CDR3 length is 13 residues. Unmatched junction bases numbered 7, after V lost 6 bases and J lost 4 bases. These sequences were also reported in another study, on T cells in Graves' hyperthyroidism and ophthalmopathy. That publication notes: Thyroid ultrasound and orbital computed tomography, with clinical symptoms and serum thyroxine and TRAb, informed diagnoses. An initial round of RT-PCR targeting the TCR CDR3 relied on the HTBI primer set.

This chain links TRBV20-1 with TRBJ2-5, with 8 nucleotides matching TRBD2. The receptor was derived from a man aged 25 to 45 with Graves disease. Sequencing used peripheral blood mononuclear cells (PBMCs), obtained at new diagnosis, from a patient treated with antithyroid drugs. The DNA for the CDR3 is TGCAGTGCCGAGACCGGGAGGGGAGAGACCCAGTACTTC. Translated: CSAETGRGETQYF.